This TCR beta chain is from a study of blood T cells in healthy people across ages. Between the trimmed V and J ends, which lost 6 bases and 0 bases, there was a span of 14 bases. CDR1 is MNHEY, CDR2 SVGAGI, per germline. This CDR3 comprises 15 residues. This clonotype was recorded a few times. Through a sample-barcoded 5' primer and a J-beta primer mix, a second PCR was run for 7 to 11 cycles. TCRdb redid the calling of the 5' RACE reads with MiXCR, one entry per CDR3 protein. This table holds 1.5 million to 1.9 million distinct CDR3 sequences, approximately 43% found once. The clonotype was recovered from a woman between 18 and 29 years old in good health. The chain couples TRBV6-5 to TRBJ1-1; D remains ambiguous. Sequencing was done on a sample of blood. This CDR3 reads CASSQQLTLNTEAFF. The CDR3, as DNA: TGTGCCAGCAGCCAACAGCTAACCTTGAACACTGAAGCTTTCTTT.